The rows below give T cell receptor beta chains drawn from one sample of a study of Graves' ophthalmopathy and Graves' hyperthyroidism. A single record per CDR3 protein comes from TCRdb applying MiXCR to the multiplex PCR reads. The sample lists 580,000 or so distinct CDR3 sequences, about two fifths occurring once. Specimen: peripheral blood or thyroid tissue (not recorded which). These receptors all come from an adult man with Graves' hyperthyroidism. Each CDR3 is given without its conserved first and last residue. Rows give clone size only sometimes, using once, few, many, or a class for an expanded clone.

clone_size: many
cdr3_length: 14
j_call: TRBJ1-5
v_call: TRBV20-1
cdr3_aa: SARAPGGAGDQPQH

clone_size: few
cdr3_length: 10
j_call: .
v_call: TRBV20-1
cdr3_aa: SATGQSNEQF

clone_size: .
cdr3_length: 13
j_call: TRBJ1-2
v_call: TRBV25-1
cdr3_aa: ASLGGRGGMDGYT

clone_size: .
cdr3_length: 12
j_call: .
v_call: TRBV7-2
cdr3_aa: ASSLPMAGSEQF

clone_size: .
cdr3_length: 13
j_call: TRBJ1-1
v_call: TRBV7-3
cdr3_aa: ASSLDTRDYGGAF

clone_size: once
cdr3_length: 12
j_call: TRBJ1-1
v_call: TRBV7-2
cdr3_aa: ASTSTLLGTEAF

clone_size: .
cdr3_length: 14
j_call: TRBJ2-2
v_call: TRBV24-1
cdr3_aa: ASSSLWQGEDGELL

clone_size: many
cdr3_length: 10
j_call: TRBJ1-2
v_call: TRBV12-3/TRBV12-4
cdr3_aa: ASSLEGFGYT

clone_size: .
cdr3_length: 13
j_call: TRBJ1-3
v_call: TRBV10-3
cdr3_aa: ASKRRGAEGNTIY

clone_size: few
cdr3_length: 13
j_call: TRBJ1-2
v_call: TRBV28
cdr3_aa: ASSDPRGADYGYT

clone_size: few
cdr3_length: 17
j_call: TRBJ2-6
v_call: TRBV15
cdr3_aa: ATSRVGTGGSSGANVLT

clone_size: many
cdr3_length: 15
j_call: TRBJ1-6
v_call: TRBV12-3/TRBV12-4
cdr3_aa: ASSLSVGGTGHSPLH